The 15 T cell receptor beta chains below were found in one sample sequenced in a study of CD8+CD57+ T cells in acquired aplastic anemia. Selection for sequencing was limited to patients who had shown CD8+CD57+ cell expansion by flow cytometry. TCR beta VDJ and CDR3 profiles were obtained from a genomic DNA template. TCRdb passed the reads through MiXCR, listing each CDR3 protein once. The data hold roughly 170,000 distinct CDR3 sequences, with about 50% observed a single time. The specimen was sorted CD4+, CD8+, or CD8+CD57+ T cells (not recorded which) from PBMCs. Receptors originate from a human donor with aplastic anemia.

This clonotype appeared many times. The chain employs TRBV7-9 and TRBJ2-1; 7 bases align to TRBD1. The V segment lost 5 bases and the J segment 3 bases; nucleotides outside the gene matches: 13. The CDR3 totals 17 residues. Germline V gene lookup returns CDR1 SEHNR and CDR2 FQNEAQ (reference sequence). In DNA, the CDR3 is TGTGCCAGCAGCCCACCCCTAAGACAGGGAGTCTACAATGAGCAGTTCTTC. This translates into CASSPPLRQGVYNEQFF.

This chain links TRBV20-1 with TRBJ1-2; no definite D call. Trimming took off 5 bases at V and 5 bases at J, with 15 bases between the two ends. The CDR3 covers 13 residues. Germline CDR1 and CDR2: DFQATT and SNEGSKA (reference sequence). CDR3 sequence: CSAPPVAGYGYTF. CDR3 DNA sequence: TGCAGTGCTCCCCCGGTGGCGGGTTATGGCTACACCTTC.

The chain recombines TRBV20-1 with TRBJ1-1, with no clear D. Trimming took 0 bases from V and 0 from J, leaving 5 bases between them. Germline CDR1 and CDR2: DFQATT and SNEGSKA (reference sequence). The CDR3 is 13 amino acids. DNA for the CDR3: TGCAGTGCTAGAGATGCGTTGAACACTGAAGCTTTCTTT. It specifies CSARDALNTEAFF.

This clonotype was counted at least ten times. The CDR3 loop is CASSTGTVTYEQYF. The DNA of the CDR3 is TGTGCCAGCAGCACCGGGACGGTAACCTACGAGCAGTACTTC. The chain links TRBV28 to TRBJ2-7; the D gene could be TRBD1 or TRBD2 (5 bases each). V gave up 6 bases and J gave up 2 bases, with 14 bases separating them. This CDR3 is 14 amino acids long. Germline-derived CDR1 and CDR2 are MDHEN and SYDVKM. Full variable domain (remainder filled in from reference TRBV28 and TRBJ2-7): DVKVTQSSRYLVKRTGEKVFLECVQDMDHENMFWYRQDPGLGLRLIYFSYDVKMKEKGDIPEGYSVSREKKERFSLILESASTNQTSMYLCASSTGTVTYEQYFGPGTRLTVT.

There are many counts of this clonotype. The chain employs TRBV5-1 and TRBJ2-1; 12 nucleotides line up with TRBD1. The junction had 9 bases not matched to a gene; V was cut back by 4 bases and J by 7 bases. The V gene's germline CDR1 is SGHRS and CDR2 YFSETQ. The CDR3 runs to 16 residues. CDR3 in amino acids: CASSPTAGQGANEQFF. The CDR3 bases are TGCGCCAGCAGCCCCACGGCGGGACAGGGGGCTAATGAGCAGTTCTTC.

This sequence joins TRBV12-3 or TRBV12-4 and TRBJ2-5, with unresolved D. CDR3 size: 12 residues. With 5 bases removed from V and 5 bases from J, the gap between germline ends came to 9 bases. The CDR3 sequence is CASSVGWETQYF. In DNA, the CDR3 is TGTGCCAGCAGTGTCGGTTGGGAGACCCAGTACTTC.

This clonotype has ten or more counts. This rearrangement joins TRBV5-1 to TRBJ2-5, with 10 bases aligning to TRBD2. Per germline, CDR1 SGHRS and CDR2 YFSETQ. The CDR3 covers 16 residues. J gave up 1 base and V 0 bases, and 3 bases lay outside the gene matches. The chain's CDR3 is CASSLAASGGQETQYF. In DNA form, the CDR3 reads TGCGCCAGCAGCTTGGCGGCTAGCGGGGGCCAAGAGACCCAGTACTTC.

This chain uses TRBV10-3 with TRBJ2-5; a possible D gene is TRBD1 (5 bases). Per the germline V gene, CDR1 is ENHRY and CDR2 is SYGVKD. The V end lost 0 bases, the J end lost 5 bases, and 7 bases lay between the germline ends. CDR3 size: 13 residues. The CDR3 loop is CAISESGAETQYF. For the CDR3, the DNA is TGTGCCATCAGTGAGTCTGGGGCGGAGACCCAGTACTTC.

The chain combines TRBV25-1 with TRBJ2-7, with 8 bases aligning to TRBD1. The CDR3 spans 15 residues. V was clipped by 6 bases and J by 5 bases; unmatched bases: 12. Germline CDR1 MGHDK, CDR2 SYGVNS. The CDR3 DNA is TGTGCCAGCAGCCAAGAGGACAGGGCGAGGGACGAGCAGTACTTC. It specifies CASSQEDRARDEQYF.

V usage is TRBV10-1 and J usage is TRBJ2-7, with a possible D match to TRBD2 (6 bases). This CDR3 has 14 amino acids. Germline V gene lookup returns CDR1 WNHNN and CDR2 SYGVQD (reference sequence). The V gene lost 2 bases and the J gene lost 5 bases, with 13 bases spanning the gap. CDR3 amino acids: CASSEIAGGDEQYF. CDR3 in DNA: TGCGCCAGCAGTGAGATCGCAGGAGGGGACGAGCAGTACTTC.

This clonotype showed up just a few times. The chain has TRBV7-9 and TRBJ1-1; TRBD1 matches 7 bases. The V segment lost 3 bases and the J segment 7 bases; nucleotides outside the gene matches: 5. CDR3 length equals 13 residues. Germline-derived CDR1 and CDR2 are SEHNR and FQNEAQ (reference sequence). CDR3 residues: CASSLGTAHEAFF. The DNA for the CDR3 is TGTGCCAGCAGCTTGGGGACAGCCCATGAAGCTTTCTTT.

The chain is built from TRBV20-1 and TRBJ1-5; 9 positions match TRBD1. Germline CDR1 DFQATT, CDR2 SNEGSKA (reference sequence). Losses at the gene ends were 6 bases for V and 4 bases for J; bases not matched to a gene: 4. The CDR3 is 13 residues long. CDR3 DNA: TGCAGTGCGATGACAGGGGGAAATCAGCCCCAGCATTTT. Residues: CSAMTGGNQPQHF.

Details on this clonotype: A read error is possible here, since a much larger clone lies one base away. The chain uses TRBV6-1 and TRBJ1-5, with 9 positions matching TRBD1. V trimming: 8 bases; J trimming: 1 base; junction bases outside the gene matches: 3. CDR1 MNHNS and CDR2 SASEGT come from the germline V gene. The CDR3 covers 14 residues. The CDR3 DNA follows: TGTGCCAGCGGGGGACAGGGAAGCAATCAGCCCCAGCATTTT. Protein sequence: CASGGQGSNQPQHF.

The CDR3 bases are TGTGCCAGCAGCGTACGGGGGGAGAGCTCCTACGAGCAGTACTTC. Translated, it gives CASSVRGESSYEQYF. The rearrangement uses TRBV9 and TRBJ2-7; TRBD2 aligns across 7 bases. CDR3 length: 15 residues. The V gene's germline CDR1 is SGDLS and CDR2 YYNGEE. Germline trimming cut 1 base from V and 0 bases from J; bases unmatched to any gene: 4.

This clonotype was detected many times. The chain uses TRBV19 and TRBJ2-1, with D unclear. Trimming shortened V by 2 bases and J by 4 bases, and 15 bases separated the two germline ends. The CDR3 extends over 16 amino acids. Germline loops: CDR1 LNHDA, CDR2 SQIVND (reference sequence). Here the CDR3 DNA reads TGTGCCAGTAGTATATTAGTGGGGTCATCTTACAATGAGCAGTTCTTC. Encoded protein: CASSILVGSSYNEQFF.